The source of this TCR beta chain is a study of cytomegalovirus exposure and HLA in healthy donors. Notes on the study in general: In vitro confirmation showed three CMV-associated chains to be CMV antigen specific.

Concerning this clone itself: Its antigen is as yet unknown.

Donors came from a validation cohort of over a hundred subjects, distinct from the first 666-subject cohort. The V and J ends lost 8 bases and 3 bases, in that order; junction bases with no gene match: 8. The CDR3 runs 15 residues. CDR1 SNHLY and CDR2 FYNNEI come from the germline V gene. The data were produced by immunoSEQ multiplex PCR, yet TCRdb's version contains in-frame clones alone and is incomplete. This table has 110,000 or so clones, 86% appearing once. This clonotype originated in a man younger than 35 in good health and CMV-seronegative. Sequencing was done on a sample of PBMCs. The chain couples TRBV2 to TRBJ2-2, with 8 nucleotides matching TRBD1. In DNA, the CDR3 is TGTGCCAGCCATGCAGGGGGCGGTGACACCGGGGAGCTGTTTTTT. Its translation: CASHAGGGDTGELFF.